These T cell receptor beta chains were read from a single sample in a study of cytomegalovirus exposure and HLA in healthy donors. The table came from immunoSEQ multiplex PCR; TCRdb's copy has only in-frame clones and leaves some out. Its table lists 45,000 to 55,000 clones. Sequences were obtained from PBMCs. All receptors derive from a male donor in good health and CMV-seropositive. Both conserved end residues are part of each CDR3. D genes are given only for firm matches.

>TRBV28|TRBD1|TRBJ1-2
CASSGGGAGGAKGYTF
>TRBV7-8|TRBD1|TRBJ2-7
CASSLNRDRGFEQYF
>TRBV6-6|TRBD1|TRBJ2-7
CASSYPGTGGPYEQYF
>TRBV7-6|.|TRBJ1-1
CASSAGEAEAFF
>TRBV7-2|.|TRBJ1-5
CASSLWSGQPQHF
>TRBV27|TRBD1|TRBJ2-1
CASRTGARNEQFF
>TRBV7-6|TRBD1|TRBJ2-3
CASSLPPTGGTDTQYF
>TRBV2|.|TRBJ1-1
CASSVVRLNTEAFF
>TRBV2|TRBD1|TRBJ1-6
CASSQGGVNSPLHF
>TRBV14|.|TRBJ2-7
CASSQVPGFRYEQYF
>TRBV18|TRBD1|TRBJ2-3
CASSHGNTNRGRTDTQYF
>TRBV5-4|TRBD1|TRBJ1-1
CASTGQGFTEAFF
>TRBV15|.|TRBJ2-7
CATSRDFLAGGDEQYF
>TRBV5-6|.|TRBJ1-6
CASSGGDGSLHF
>TRBV5-5|.|TRBJ1-1
CASSNRSRTLKLPAEAFF
>TRBV4-3|.|TRBJ1-4
CASSPGWSTNEKLFF
>TRBV16|TRBD1|TRBJ1-4
CASSPSVTGDEKLFF
>TRBV7-6|TRBD2|TRBJ2-3
CASSLGAGGHDTQYF
>TRBV6-1|.|TRBJ2-7
CASSAAGPYEQYF
>TRBV28|TRBD1|TRBJ1-1
CASSGIQGGTAFF
>TRBV5-1|TRBD2|TRBJ2-5
CASSPGAGGQETQYF
>TRBV6-1|TRBD1|TRBJ2-5
CASSVAAWDRGLLETQYF
>TRBV11-2|TRBD1|TRBJ2-7
CASGSGTGGYEQYF
>TRBV28|TRBD1|TRBJ1-3
CASSGAGTGFGNTIYF
>TRBV5-4|.|TRBJ1-2
CASSLGPDGREYGYTF
>TRBV2|.|TRBJ1-2
CASSETVRADYGYTF
>TRBV4-3|TRBD1|TRBJ2-3
CASSQYRGGTDTQYF
>TRBV5-6|.|TRBJ2-7
CASSLGPGDSYEQYF
>TRBV9|.|TRBJ1-1
CASSVGHLNTEAFF
>TRBV19|TRBD2|TRBJ2-3
CASSMETSGGTDTQYF
>TRBV4-3|.|TRBJ2-1
CASSPRVGRGHNEQFF
>TRBV10-3|TRBD1|TRBJ2-2
CAISGQGETGELFF
>TRBV7-8|.|TRBJ1-3
CASSLDQGSGNTIYF
>TRBV28|TRBD1|TRBJ1-5
CASRSGTGYQPQHF
>TRBV30|TRBD1|TRBJ1-6
CAWTPGTGWGSYNSPLHF
>TRBV19|TRBD1|TRBJ1-2
CASSPRDRSNYGYTF
>TRBV6-5|.|TRBJ1-2
CASSYSKFGGWGYTF
>TRBV2|.|TRBJ1-1
CASMPQGSGTEAFF
>TRBV4-3|TRBD1|TRBJ1-1
CASRDRGQEDEAFF
>TRBV10-3|.|TRBJ2-2
CAISGTLDGNTGGLFF
>TRBV18|.|TRBJ2-5
CASSPPRPAETQYF
>TRBV19|.|TRBJ1-5
CASSMVTGGQPQHF
>TRBV19|TRBD1|TRBJ1-5
CASIPDRAISNQPQHF
>TRBV27|TRBD2|TRBJ2-1
CASSLPGGGPYNEQFF
>TRBV19|.|TRBJ1-1
CATKQSMNTEAFF
>TRBV18|TRBD1|TRBJ1-3
CASSPPPGTGLLSAIYF
>TRBV4-3|.|TRBJ2-3
CASSQDGDLRTDTQYF
>TRBV18|TRBD1|TRBJ1-6
CASSKLRDSNSPLHF
>TRBV19|.|TRBJ2-5
CASRDDSATQYF